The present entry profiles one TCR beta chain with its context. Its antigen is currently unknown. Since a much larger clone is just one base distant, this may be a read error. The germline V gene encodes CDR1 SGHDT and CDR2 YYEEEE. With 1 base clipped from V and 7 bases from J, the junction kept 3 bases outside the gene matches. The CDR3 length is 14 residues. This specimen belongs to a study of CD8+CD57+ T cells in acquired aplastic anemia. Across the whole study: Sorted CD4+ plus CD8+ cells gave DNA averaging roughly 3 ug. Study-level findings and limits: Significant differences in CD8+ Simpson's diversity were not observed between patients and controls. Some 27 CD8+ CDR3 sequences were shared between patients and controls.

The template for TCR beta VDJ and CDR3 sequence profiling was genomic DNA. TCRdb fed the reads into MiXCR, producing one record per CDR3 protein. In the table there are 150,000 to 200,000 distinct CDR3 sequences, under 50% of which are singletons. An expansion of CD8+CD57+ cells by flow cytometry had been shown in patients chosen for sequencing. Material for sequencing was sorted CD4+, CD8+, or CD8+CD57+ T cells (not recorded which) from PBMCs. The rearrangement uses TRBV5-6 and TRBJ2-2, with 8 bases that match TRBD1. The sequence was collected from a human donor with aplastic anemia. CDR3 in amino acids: CASSLTGGNGELFF. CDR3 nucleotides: TGTGCCAGCAGCTTGACAGGGGGAAACGGGGAGCTGTTTTTT. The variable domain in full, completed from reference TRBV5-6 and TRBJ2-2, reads DAGVTQSPTHLIKTRGQQVTLRCSPKSGHDTVSWYQQALGQGPQFIFQYYEEEERQRGNFPDRFSGHQFPNYSSELNVNALLLGDSALYLCASSLTGGNGELFFGEGSRLTVL.